The clone carrying this T cell receptor beta chain came up a few times. This entry comes from a study of T-cell reconstitution after alpha-beta-depleted transplantation in children. Unique molecular identifiers were used to barcode this TCRbeta library. TCRdb re-analysed the PCR reads in MiXCR, keeping a single row per CDR3 protein. The table shows some 400,000 distinct CDR3 sequences, with roughly 22% occurring only once. The sequence derives from a human donor who donated a stem cell graft to a child with acute myeloid leukemia. The input for sequencing was PBMCs from the stem cell graft donor, taken from the stem cell graft.

The DNA for the CDR3 is TGCAGCGCCCCCGAGACAGGGACTTCGACAGATACGCAGTATTTT. Its protein product is CSAPETGTSTDTQYF. The V call is TRBV29-1, the J call TRBJ2-3, with a possible D match to TRBD1 (7 bases). V gave up 7 bases and J gave up 3 bases, with 20 bases separating them. CDR1 SQVTM and CDR2 ANQGSEA come from the germline V gene. The CDR3 is 15 amino acids.